These 21 T cell receptor beta chains came from one sample sequenced in a study of T cells in Graves' hyperthyroidism and ophthalmopathy. Template material for amplifying TCR beta CDR3 regions consisted of RNA transcripts. TCR CDR3 regions were first amplified by RT-PCR with HTBI primers. TCRdb reprocessed the multiplex PCR reads with MiXCR, giving one entry per CDR3 protein. The repertoire holds around 300,000 distinct CDR3 sequences, 13% seen once, with almost 8% in the top ten. Sequenced sample: blood. These receptors were obtained from a woman aged 25 to 39 with Graves' hyperthyroidism that later progressed to Graves' ophthalmopathy.

As to this clonotype: A read error may explain this, as a much larger clone is one base away. V usage is TRBV7-8 and J usage is TRBJ2-1, with 8 bases lining up with TRBD1. This CDR3 is 16 amino acids long. Germline CDR1 SGHVS, CDR2 FQNEAQ. CDR3 sequence: CASSLATGGNYNKQFF. In DNA, the CDR3 is TGTGCCAGCAGCTTAGCCACAGGGGGTAACTACAATAAGCAGTTCTTC.

In its sample, this clonotype was seen many times. The rearrangement links TRBV28 to TRBJ2-7, with D tentatively TRBD1 or TRBD2 (5 bases each). This CDR3 has 15 amino acids. CDR1 is MDHEN, CDR2 SYDVKM, per germline. Trimming took off 5 bases at V and 6 bases at J, with 20 bases between the two ends. Here the CDR3 DNA reads TGTGCCAGCAGTACTCTAATCGCAGGGCTAGCCGAGCAGTACTTC. Translation: CASSTLIAGLAEQYF.

The chain joins TRBV4-3 to TRBJ2-1, with TRBD1 identical over 7 bases. With 0 bases clipped from V and 3 bases from J, the junction kept 14 bases outside the gene matches. This CDR3 has 19 residues. Germline CDR1 LGHNA, CDR2 YSLEER. The CDR3 nucleotides read TGCGCCAGCAGCCAAGATCTGGTAGTCTCGGGACAGAGCTACAATGAGCAGTTCTTC. Its translation is CASSQDLVVSGQSYNEQFF.

The CDR3 spells CASSYGDRAGANVLTF. In DNA, the CDR3 is TGTGCCAGCAGTTACGGCGACAGGGCTGGGGCCAACGTCCTGACTTTC. The chain has TRBV6-2 or TRBV6-3 and TRBJ2-6, with TRBD1 matching 7 bases. Germline trimming cut 2 bases from V and 2 bases from J; bases unmatched to any gene: 3. Looked up from germline, CDR1 is MNHEY and CDR2 is SVGEGT. This CDR3 region has 16 residues.

This clonotype was counted at least ten times. V is TRBV5-5 and J is TRBJ1-2; D gene ambiguous. This CDR3 spans 15 amino acids. The germline V gene encodes CDR1 SGHKS and CDR2 YYEKEE (reference sequence). Trimming pared 1 base from V and 8 bases from J, leaving 18 bases between. CDR3 sequence (DNA): TGTGCCAGCAGCTTGACAGAGGGCGTGGTGGAGGGCTACACCTTC. Translating gives CASSLTEGVVEGYTF.

This clonotype was observed a few times. The chain combines TRBV2 with TRBJ2-2; 9 nucleotides match TRBD1. In germline, CDR1 is SNHLY, CDR2 FYNNEI. The V gene end was trimmed by 4 bases and the J gene end by 6 bases; junction bases not matched to a gene: 3. CDR3 length equals 14 residues. Written as DNA, the CDR3 is TGTGCCAGCAGTGCACAGGGGGCCGCCGGGGAGCTGTTTTTT. Encoded protein: CASSAQGAAGELFF. Based on the CDR3 plus reference TRBV2 and TRBJ2-2, the full variable domain is EPEVTQTPSHQVTQMGQEVILRCVPISNHLYFYWYRQILGQKVEFLVSFYNNEISEKSEIFDDQFSVERPDGSNFTLKIRSTKLEDSAMYFCASSAQGAAGELFFGEGSRLTVL.

Ten or more counts support this clonotype. The chain combines TRBV15 with TRBJ2-3, with a weak D call TRBD1 (5 bases). Per the germline V gene, CDR1 is LNHNV and CDR2 is YYDKDF (reference sequence). This CDR3 spans 13 amino acids. The ends were cut back, 1 base at V and 6 bases at J, with 8 bases in the middle. The CDR3 region has the DNA TGTGCCACCAGCAGAGTATCAGGGGATACGCAGTATTTT. Its translation is CATSRVSGDTQYF.

The table lists this clonotype with many counts. The V call is TRBV3-1, the J call TRBJ2-7; a possible D gene is TRBD2 (5 bases). V lost 1 base and J lost 4, with 14 bases in between. Germline loops: CDR1 LGHDT, CDR2 YNNKEL (reference sequence). The CDR3 contains 15 residues. The CDR3 DNA reads TGTGCCAGCAGCCAAGGAGGTCGGGGAATATACGAGCAGTACTTC. Translation gives CASSQGGRGIYEQYF.

This clonotype appeared many times. V gene TRBV12-3 or TRBV12-4 combines with J gene TRBJ2-1; D gene unclear. The germline V and J ends were trimmed by 3 bases and 3 bases, with 6 bases remaining between them. The CDR3 spans 13 residues. CDR3 bases: TGTGCCAGCAGTTTTGGCAACTACAATGAGCAGTTCTTC. It is translated as CASSFGNYNEQFF.

This clonotype was found many times. The rearrangement joins TRBV20-1 to TRBJ1-5; D unresolved. The V end lost 3 bases, the J end lost 0 bases, and 15 bases lay between the germline ends. The CDR3 is 16 residues long. Germline V gives CDR1 DFQATT, CDR2 SNEGSKA (reference sequence). The CDR3 protein is CSARKGQVHSNQPQHF. Written as DNA, the CDR3 is TGCAGTGCTAGGAAAGGGCAGGTTCATAGCAATCAGCCCCAGCATTTT.

This clonotype has a count of ten or more. The chain carries TRBV12-3 or TRBV12-4 and TRBJ2-7; D is unresolved. The CDR3 runs 13 residues. Trimming took off 2 bases at V and 1 base at J, with 6 bases between the two ends. In DNA, the CDR3 is TGTGCCAGCAGTTTAACCAGTTCCTACGAGCAGTACTTC. As protein: CASSLTSSYEQYF.

This clonotype showed up many times. This chain uses TRBV12-3 or TRBV12-4 with TRBJ2-7; D possibly corresponds to TRBD2 (6 bases). Trimming stripped 7 bases from V and 0 bases from J, with 13 bases between. The CDR3 consists of 14 residues. CDR3: CASTGRQSSYEQYF. The CDR3 nucleotides read TGTGCCAGCACGGGGAGGCAGAGCTCCTACGAGCAGTACTTC.

This clonotype was detected ten times or more. The CDR3 region is CSATSGSYNEQFF. The CDR3 coding sequence is TGCAGTGCTACTAGCGGCTCCTACAATGAGCAGTTCTTC. The chain uses TRBV20-1 and TRBJ2-1; 7 bases align to TRBD2. V trimming: 4 bases; J trimming: 0 bases; junction bases outside the gene matches: 0. This CDR3 is 13 amino acids long. Germline V gives CDR1 DFQATT, CDR2 SNEGSKA (reference sequence).

CDR3 sequence reads: CASRPPGTLTGELFF. For the CDR3, the DNA is TGTGCCAGCAGACCACCCGGGACTTTGACCGGGGAGCTGTTTTTT. This rearrangement joins TRBV25-1 to TRBJ2-2; D is possibly TRBD2 (6 bases). V lost 6 bases, J lost 5 bases, and 16 bases lay in between. The CDR3 runs to 15 residues. Germline values: CDR1 MGHDK, CDR2 SYGVNS.

This clonotype was seen ten or more times. The genes are TRBV4-3 and TRBJ2-7; possibly TRBD1 for D (6 bases). Trimming took 0 bases from V and 5 from J, leaving 14 bases between them. Germline V gives CDR1 LGHNA, CDR2 YSLEER. The CDR3 contains 15 residues. The CDR3 region has the DNA TGCGCCAGCAGCCAAGACGGCGCAGGGGTTAACGAGCAGTACTTC. Translation: CASSQDGAGVNEQYF.

Many counts were recorded for this clonotype. The rearrangement joins TRBV5-1 to TRBJ2-5; D may match TRBD1 or TRBD2 (6 bases each). The V and J ends lost 4 bases and 6 bases respectively, with 16 bases between them. Germline CDR1 and CDR2: SGHRS and YFSETQ. The CDR3 runs to 14 residues. For the CDR3, the DNA is TGCGCCAGCAGCCCCGGGACCGGGGGCCAGACCCAGTACTTC. Encoded protein: CASSPGTGGQTQYF.

The sample holds many counts of this clonotype. V and J are TRBV20-1 and TRBJ1-5; 10 nucleotides agree with TRBD1. The CDR3 is 14 amino acids. Per germline, CDR1 DFQATT and CDR2 SNEGSKA (reference sequence). V was clipped by 4 bases and J by 7 bases; unmatched bases: 7. The CDR3 reads CSATRTGGGQPQHF. The CDR3 DNA is TGCAGTGCTACAAGGACAGGGGGTGGCCAGCCCCAGCATTTT.

This clonotype came up many times. The chain carries TRBV6-2 or TRBV6-3 and TRBJ2-5, with a weak D call TRBD2 (6 bases). CDR3 size: 12 residues. CDR1 is MNHEY and CDR2 is SVGEGT in the germline V gene. Trimming cost V 5 bases and J 5 bases, with 9 bases left between them. The CDR3 nucleotides read TGTGCCAGCAGTCCGGGAGAGGAGACCCAGTACTTC. This translates into CASSPGEETQYF.

V gene TRBV27 combines with J gene TRBJ2-7; TRBD2 agrees at 8 bases. The V gene end was trimmed by 3 bases and the J gene end by 8 bases; junction bases not matched to a gene: 9. Germline CDR1 is MNHEY and CDR2 is SMNVEV (reference sequence). This CDR3 has 14 residues. CDR3 sequence reads: CASSFQAGANQQYF. CDR3 nucleotides: TGTGCCAGCAGTTTCCAAGCGGGAGCGAATCAGCAGTACTTC.

This clonotype was seen more than once but under ten times. The rearrangement links TRBV19 to TRBJ2-7, with 7 nucleotides matching TRBD1. Trimming removed 7 bases from V and 4 bases from J; junction bases left unmatched: 10. Germline loops: CDR1 LNHDA, CDR2 SQIVND (reference sequence). The length of the CDR3 is 14 residues. The CDR3 is CASKATGLDYEQYF. The CDR3 DNA sequence: TGTGCCAGTAAGGCGACAGGGTTAGATTACGAGCAGTACTTC.

This clonotype was seen repeatedly, ten times or more. J is TRBJ2-1 and V is TRBV3-1; tentatively, D is TRBD2 (6 bases). Trimming cost V 1 base and J 9 bases, with 16 bases left between them. The CDR3 spans 15 residues. Germline V gene data show CDR1 as LGHDT and CDR2 as YNNKEL (reference sequence). The CDR3 DNA reads as TGTGCCAGCAGCCAAGGGAGGGAGCTGCCAGGTGAGCAGTTCTTC. This gives the protein CASSQGRELPGEQFF.